These T cell receptor beta chains were read from a single sample in a study of shared clonotypes between healthy human individuals. The protocol was immunoSEQ multiplex PCR, while the TCRdb copy is restricted to in-frame clones and leaves out a portion. The repertoire holds about 1.1 million clones, 70% to 80% seen once, with approximately 0.95% in the top ten. Sequenced sample: memory CD4+ T cells from PBMCs. These receptors were obtained from a man aged 18 to 35 in good health. Some clones in this sample may be carry-over from other donors' samples. The CDR3 runs from the conserved cysteine through the conserved F or W. D genes are given only for firm matches. Rows may omit the clone size; those that give it use once, few, many or a size class.

j_call v_call clone_size d_call cdr3_nt cdr3_aa
TRBJ1-1 TRBV5-1 few . TGCGCCAGCAGCTTGGCAGGGGCGAACACTGAAGCTTTCTTT CASSLAGANTEAFF
TRBJ1-2 TRBV18 few . TGTGCCAGCTCACCACCGGGGCAGACCCTTTATGGCTACACCTTC CASSPPGQTLYGYTF
TRBJ1-5 TRBV9 . . TGTGCCAGCAGCGTCCAACGGGGGGGGCTGGGGAATCAGCCCCAGCATTTT CASSVQRGGLGNQPQHF
TRBJ2-1 TRBV10-3 . . TGTGCCATCGGGGGCGGGGGAGGTAGTTGGGAGCAGTTCTTC CAIGGGGGSWEQFF
TRBJ1-5 TRBV10-3 . . TGTGCCATCAGTGGGGCAGGGGATCCCAATCAGCCCCAGCATTTT CAISGAGDPNQPQHF
TRBJ2-7 TRBV6-1 . . TGTGGAACAGGCGAGGGAGTTGTCGGCTACGAGCAGTACTTC CGTGEGVVGYEQYF
TRBJ2-7 TRBV6-6 few TRBD1 TGTGCCAGCAGTCCCCGTCAGGGGGCGGCCTACGAGCAGTACTTC CASSPRQGAAYEQYF
TRBJ1-2 TRBV5-1 . . TGCGCCAGCACCTTGGGTAGGGATCATGGCTACACCTTC CASTLGRDHGYTF
TRBJ2-3 TRBV28 . . TGTGCCAGCAGTTGGGGCTCAGCGTCAGTCACAGATACGCAGTATTTT CASSWGSASVTDTQYF
TRBJ2-3 TRBV5-1 once . TGCGCCAGCAGCTTGGGGAGCGGCCCTTCCACAGATACGCAGTATTTT CASSLGSGPSTDTQYF
TRBJ2-1 TRBV6-1 . . TGTGCCAGCATTAAGGGGGAACCCTACAATGAGCAGTTCTTC CASIKGEPYNEQFF
TRBJ2-3 TRBV28 . . TGTGCCAGCAGTTTTTTTTCTCTGGTAGACCCGAGGAATAAAGATACGCAGTATTTT CASSFFSLVDPRNKDTQYF
TRBJ2-3 TRBV5-1 . . TGCGCCAGCAGCTTGGAAAAGACCACAGATACGCAGTATTTT CASSLEKTTDTQYF
TRBJ2-7 TRBV13 . TRBD2 TGTGCCAGCAGCTCCAACCGGGGGGGGGCTTACGAGCAGTACTTC CASSSNRGGAYEQYF
TRBJ2-7 TRBV28 . . TGTGCCAGCAGTTTATTAGGGCACCCCTACGAGCAGCACTTC CASSLLGHPYEQHF
TRBJ1-4 TRBV5-1 . . TGCGCCAGCAGCGTTACGAATGAAAAACTGTTTTTT CASSVTNEKLFF
TRBJ2-7 TRBV7-2 . . TGTGCCAGCAGCCTCAAGGGGAATGGTAACTACGAGCAGTACTTC CASSLKGNGNYEQYF
TRBJ2-5 TRBV5-6 . TRBD2 TGTGCCAGCAGCTTGGGACTAGCGGGACGGGAGACCCAGTACTTC CASSLGLAGRETQYF
TRBJ2-5 TRBV19 . . TGTGCCAGTAGTATCGCCGGGGAGACCCAGTACTTC CASSIAGETQYF
TRBJ1-2 TRBV4-2 few TRBD1 TGTGCCAGCAGTTGGACAGGGCAGGACTATGGCTACACCTTC CASSWTGQDYGYTF
TRBJ1-2 TRBV5-4 . TRBD1 TGTGCCAGCAGCTTGGAACAGGGGAACTATGGCTACACCTTC CASSLEQGNYGYTF
TRBJ2-1 TRBV4-2 . . TGTGCCAGCAGCCGCGAACCGACTACACAGGAGCAGTTCTTC CASSREPTTQEQFF
TRBJ1-4 TRBV7-7 . . TGTGCCAGCAGCTTGGTAGCTGGAACTAATGAAAAACTGTTTTTT CASSLVAGTNEKLFF
TRBJ1-2 TRBV6-1 . TRBD1 TGTGCCAGCAGTGAAGCTGGGTGGGACAGGGGGCTCGGCTATGGCTACACCTTC CASSEAGWDRGLGYGYTF
TRBJ1-2 TRBV19 . . TGTGCCAGTAGTATAATCGGCAGTGCCATGGATGGCTACACCTTC CASSIIGSAMDGYTF
TRBJ2-7 TRBV18 . TRBD2 TGTGCCAGCTCACCCGGGCTAGCGGGAGGTGAGCAGTACTTC CASSPGLAGGEQYF
TRBJ1-1 TRBV28 . . TGTGCCAGCAGGCGGGGGAGTGGTGCTTTCTTT CASRRGSGAFF
TRBJ1-4 TRBV14 few . TGTGCCAGCAGCCAAGTTACGGACGGAGGGTCTCTGTTTTTT CASSQVTDGGSLFF
TRBJ1-2 TRBV5-1 . . TGCGCCAGCCGGGGTGATACAGGGATTATCTATGGCTACACCTTC CASRGDTGIIYGYTF
TRBJ2-7 TRBV29-1 . . TGCAGCGTTGAAAAGGGCCGGGGAGGCGAGCAGTACTTC CSVEKGRGGEQYF
TRBJ1-3 TRBV7-6 . . TGTGCCAGCAGCCCCTACCCCCACGACCGCGGAAACACCATATATTTT CASSPYPHDRGNTIYF
TRBJ2-7 TRBV4-1 . TRBD2 TGCGCCAGCAGCCGCCGGACTAGCGGGGAGTACGAGCAGTACTTC CASSRRTSGEYEQYF
TRBJ2-1 TRBV4-1 . TRBD2 TGCGCCAGCAGCCAGAATAGCGGGAGAAGTAACAATGAGCAGTTCTTC CASSQNSGRSNNEQFF
TRBJ1-5 TRBV19 . TRBD1 TGTGCCAGTAGCTCGGACAGGGGATTTGGTAGCAATCAGCCCCAGCATTTT CASSSDRGFGSNQPQHF
TRBJ1-2 TRBV28 once . TGTGCCAGCAGTTTTTCAAACTATGGCTACACCTTC CASSFSNYGYTF
TRBJ2-7 TRBV6-5 . TRBD1 TGTGCCAGCAGGGTCCCCGGGACAGTCTACGAGCAGTACTTC CASRVPGTVYEQYF
TRBJ1-1 TRBV9 . . TGTGCCAGCAGCCCACTCGCCGGCACTGAAGCTTTCTTT CASSPLAGTEAFF
TRBJ1-2 TRBV7-2 . . TGTGCCAGCAGCTTAGTCGGTCGGTTCGGGCATGGCTACACCTTC CASSLVGRFGHGYTF
TRBJ2-5 TRBV29-1 . TRBD1 TGCAGCACCTCCATGAACCCAGGGGGAGAGACCCAGTACTTC CSTSMNPGGETQYF
TRBJ2-3 TRBV30 many . TGTGCCTGGAGTGTGGGTAGCGCAACAGATACGCAGTATTTT CAWSVGSATDTQYF
TRBJ1-1 TRBV5-1 . . TGCGCCAGCAGCTTGGGGCCTCCAAACTCGGCTTTCTTT CASSLGPPNSAFF
TRBJ2-1 TRBV4-3 . TRBD2 TGCGCCAGCAGCCAAGTCGCAGCGGGAGGTGGGAATGAGCAGTTCTTC CASSQVAAGGGNEQFF
TRBJ2-5 TRBV7-9 . . TGTGCCAGCAGCTTAGCGTTGTCGGGGGAAGAGACCCAGTACTTC CASSLALSGEETQYF
TRBJ2-2 TRBV27 many . TGTGCCAGCAGCCGACCGGGACAGAACACCGGGGAGCTGTTTTTT CASSRPGQNTGELFF
TRBJ1-5 TRBV7-2 few TRBD1 TGTGCCAGCAGCCCCAGGGACAGGACTCCCAATCAGCCCCAGCATTTT CASSPRDRTPNQPQHF
TRBJ2-1 TRBV5-4 once . TGTGCCAGCAGCTCGGGAACAGGGATCGCCTACAATGAGCAGTTCTTC CASSSGTGIAYNEQFF
TRBJ1-4 TRBV30 few . TGTGCCTGGAGTGTAGGTTCAGGGGCTGGTGAAAAACTGTTTTTT CAWSVGSGAGEKLFF
TRBJ2-4 TRBV30 few . TGTGCCTGGGTTCTAGCCAAAAACATTCAGTACTTC CAWVLAKNIQYF
TRBJ2-1 TRBV20-1 . . TGCAGTGCTAGATCCCGGGGCGAGCAGTTCTTC CSARSRGEQFF
TRBJ2-3 TRBV15 . . TGTGCCACCAGCAGAGCCGGCAGAACCACAGATACGCAGTATTTT CATSRAGRTTDTQYF
TRBJ2-1 TRBV4-2 . . TGTGCCAGCAGCCAAGATCAAGGCGGCCCTACCCCATTCTTC CASSQDQGGPTPFF
TRBJ1-5 TRBV7-9 . . TGTGCCAGCAGCCATGACGGGTTCGATCAGCCCCAGCATTTT CASSHDGFDQPQHF
TRBJ2-1 TRBV29-1 . . TGCAGCGTTGAATGGGCTAGTTCCTACAATGAGCAGTTCTTC CSVEWASSYNEQFF
TRBJ1-1 TRBV28 . . TGTGCCAGCAGTTCCGGGGGAGCCCTGAACACTGAAGCTTTCTTT CASSSGGALNTEAFF
TRBJ1-1 TRBV9 . . TGTGCCAGCAGCGTAGACCGATTTACTGAAGCTTTCTTT CASSVDRFTEAFF
TRBJ2-5 TRBV2 . . TGTGCCAGCAGTCCGGAGGTGGAGACCCAGTACTTC CASSPEVETQYF
TRBJ1-5 TRBV15 . . TGTGCCACCAGCCCCGGGGGACGAATTAGCAATCAGCCCCAGCATTTT CATSPGGRISNQPQHF
TRBJ2-5 TRBV7-9 . . TGTGCCAGCAGCCCGGCGTGGGAGACCCAGTACTTC CASSPAWETQYF
TRBJ1-1 TRBV25-1 . . TGTGCCAGCAAGGGGACTCGGAACACTGAAGCTTTCTTT CASKGTRNTEAFF
TRBJ2-5 TRBV4-3 . . TGCGCCAGCAGCCAAGGGTCCCAGTACTTC CASSQGSQYF